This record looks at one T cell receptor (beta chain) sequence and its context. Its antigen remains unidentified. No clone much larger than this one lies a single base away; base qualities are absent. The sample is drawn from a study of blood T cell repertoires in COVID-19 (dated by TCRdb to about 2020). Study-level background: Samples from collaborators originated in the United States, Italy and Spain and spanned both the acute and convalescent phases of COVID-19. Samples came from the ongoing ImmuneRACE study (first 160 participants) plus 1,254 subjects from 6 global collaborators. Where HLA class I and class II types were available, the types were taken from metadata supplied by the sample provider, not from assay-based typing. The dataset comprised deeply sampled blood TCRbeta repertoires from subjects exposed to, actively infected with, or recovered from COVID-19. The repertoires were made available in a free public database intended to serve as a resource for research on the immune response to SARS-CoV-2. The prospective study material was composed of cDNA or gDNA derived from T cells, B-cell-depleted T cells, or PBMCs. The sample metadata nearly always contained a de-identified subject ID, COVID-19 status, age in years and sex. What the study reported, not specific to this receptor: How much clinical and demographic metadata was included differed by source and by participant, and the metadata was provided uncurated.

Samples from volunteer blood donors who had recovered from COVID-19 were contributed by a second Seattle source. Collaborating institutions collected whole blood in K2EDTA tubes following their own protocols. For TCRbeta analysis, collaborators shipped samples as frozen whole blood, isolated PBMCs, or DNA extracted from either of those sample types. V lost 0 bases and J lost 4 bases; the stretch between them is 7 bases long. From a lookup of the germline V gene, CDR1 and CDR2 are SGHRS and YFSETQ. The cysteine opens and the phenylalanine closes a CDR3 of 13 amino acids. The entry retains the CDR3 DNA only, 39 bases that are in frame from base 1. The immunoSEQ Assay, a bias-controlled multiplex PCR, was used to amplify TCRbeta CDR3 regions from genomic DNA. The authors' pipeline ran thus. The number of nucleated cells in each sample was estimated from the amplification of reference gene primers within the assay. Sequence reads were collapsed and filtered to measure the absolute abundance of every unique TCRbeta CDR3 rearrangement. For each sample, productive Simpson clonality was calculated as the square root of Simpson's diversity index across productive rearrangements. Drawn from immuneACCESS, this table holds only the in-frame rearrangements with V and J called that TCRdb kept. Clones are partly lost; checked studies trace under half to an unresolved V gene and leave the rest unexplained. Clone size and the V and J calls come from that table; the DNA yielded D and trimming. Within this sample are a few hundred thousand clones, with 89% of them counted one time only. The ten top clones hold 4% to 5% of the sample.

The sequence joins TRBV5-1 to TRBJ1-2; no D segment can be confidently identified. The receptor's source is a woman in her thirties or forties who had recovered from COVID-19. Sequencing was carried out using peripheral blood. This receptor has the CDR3 CASSLAERYGYTF. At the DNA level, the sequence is TGCGCCAGCAGCTTGGCAGAGCGCTATGGCTACACCTTC.